These T cell receptor beta chains were read from a single sample in a study of cytomegalovirus exposure and HLA in healthy donors. Sequenced by immunoSEQ multiplex PCR; TCRdb stores in-frame clones only, minus some. The repertoire has 60,000 or so clones, approximately 71% of them found once; the top ten carry around a third. Sample: PBMCs. The receptors were sampled from a man in his forties in good health and CMV-seropositive. CDR3s include the opening cysteine and the closing phenylalanine or tryptophan.

CDR3 protein,V gene,J gene
CASSPQSGSYNSPLHF,TRBV7-2,TRBJ1-6
CASSLREGNTEAFF,TRBV27,TRBJ1-1
CASSYYRGLAAGELFF,TRBV6-5,TRBJ2-2
CASSPGRDNEQYF,TRBV7-3,TRBJ2-7
CASSPDRGTNEKLFF,TRBV5-1,TRBJ1-4
CASRTTAVNTEAFF,TRBV7-9,TRBJ1-1
CASSDGAAYGYTF,TRBV10-1,TRBJ1-2
CASSTRQGASGELFF,TRBV5-1,TRBJ2-2
CASTRGNYGYTF,TRBV19,TRBJ1-2
CASSLSTSTDTQYF,TRBV7-7,TRBJ2-3
CASSVDGNPSNEQFF,TRBV9,TRBJ2-1
CASSGATVLNTEAFF,TRBV5-1,TRBJ1-1
CASSVGQATSGNTIYF,TRBV9,TRBJ1-3
CASSVGNRPDYGYTF,TRBV6-1,TRBJ1-2
CASSLGGLAGGPGAEQFF,TRBV7-2,TRBJ2-1
CAWSVPEGRWGYTF,TRBV30,TRBJ1-2
CASSLAGGLGGNTIYF,TRBV5-6,TRBJ1-3
CASSPQDTQYYGYTF,TRBV18,TRBJ1-2
CASSPGQGFKETQYF,TRBV18,TRBJ2-5
CASSQDRVIYEQYF,TRBV4-3,TRBJ2-7
CASRSRNNLNQPQHF,TRBV27,TRBJ1-5
CASSFHNEQFF,TRBV7-8,TRBJ2-1
CASSPRDRGFYGYTF,TRBV7-9,TRBJ1-2
CASSQNRGGRMYEQYF,TRBV4-1,TRBJ2-7